The clone carrying this T cell receptor beta chain was seen repeatedly, ten times or more. Antigen: not known. V lost 11 bases and J 2 bases, leaving 15 bases between the germline ends. CDR1 is ENHRY, CDR2 SYGVKD, per germline. This CDR3 spans 13 amino acids. The data are from a study of post-analysis software for immune sequencing data. Study in general: Disease trajectories encompassed relapsing-remitting, secondary progressive and progressive-relapsing multiple sclerosis. Study findings and constraints: Controls had significantly higher normalized Chao1 diversity than multiple sclerosis patients. The five TRBV segments detected at higher frequency in patients than in controls included TRBV5-6, TRBV5-1 and TRBV20-1.

Built from TCR beta cDNA, the libraries had unique molecular identifiers in them. TCRdb passed the PCR reads through MiXCR, listing each CDR3 protein once. Among some 240,000 distinct CDR3 sequences listed, 35% to 40% were seen once. Specimen: blood. The clonotype comes from a girl aged 10 to 17 with multiple sclerosis. The chain carries TRBV10-3 and TRBJ1-1, with TRBD1 as a possible D gene (5 bases). The CDR3 nucleotides are TGTGCCTCCGACAGAGGGGACAACACTGAAGCTTTCTTT. Translating it yields CASDRGDNTEAFF.